This T cell receptor beta chain is drawn from a study of human T cells and chemical hapten exposure. Overall study: The study lasted roughly five months, and patients were dosed weekly with diphenylcyclopropenone on the scalp throughout. Study results and limitations: The number of TCRs above 1 in 1000 frequency did not change after DPC sensitization.

This clonotype appeared a few times. Antigen unknown. Germline V gene lookup returns CDR1 MDHEN and CDR2 SYDVKM. The length of the CDR3 is 12 residues. Trimming removed 11 bases at V and 2 bases at J, with 7 bases between. Indicated time point: patch test 2, 6 weeks after DPC sensitization. Treatment meaning: therapeutic diphenylcyclopropenone sensitization with weekly scalp DPC. Unique molecular identifiers were linked by the library to individual cDNA molecules. TCRdb reanalysed the RACE reads using MiXCR and keeps one entry per CDR3 protein. Among a few hundred thousand distinct CDR3 sequences listed, about 6% were seen once.

This receptor was taken from a woman aged 18-30 years with alopecia areata. Some clones in this sample may be carry-over from other donors' samples. The sample in question was whole blood, obtained in connection with sensitization to the hapten diphenylcyclopropenone (DPC). The chain is built from TRBV28 and TRBJ2-6, with D uncertain. The CDR3 nucleotides are TGTGCCGCGAGTACTGGGGCCAACGTCCTGACTTTC. Protein: CAASTGANVLTF.